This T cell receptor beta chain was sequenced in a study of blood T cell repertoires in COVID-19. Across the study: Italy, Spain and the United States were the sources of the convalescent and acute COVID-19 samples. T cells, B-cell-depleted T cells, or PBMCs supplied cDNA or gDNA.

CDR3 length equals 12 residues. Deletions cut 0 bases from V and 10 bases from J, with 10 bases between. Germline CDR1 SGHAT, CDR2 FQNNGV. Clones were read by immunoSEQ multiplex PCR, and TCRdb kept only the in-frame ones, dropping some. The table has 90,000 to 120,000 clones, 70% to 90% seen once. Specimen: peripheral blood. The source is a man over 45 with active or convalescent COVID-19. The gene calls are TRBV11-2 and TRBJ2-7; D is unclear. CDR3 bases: TGTGCCAGCAGCTTAGATCAACCGCGACAGTACTTC. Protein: CASSLDQPRQYF.